The clone carrying this T cell receptor (beta chain) occurred a few times. Its cognate antigen is unknown. These gene names are mouse names. The CDR3 end lies 1 residue beyond the end of the read and is filled in from the germline J gene. This record belongs to a study of tissue T cells after allogeneic stem cell transplantation. Overall study results and limits: Motif-based clustering found tissue-specific repertoire signatures shared across patients, though few clones were shared. Tissue-detected TCR repertoire was only partly captured by blood and spleen T cells. Within patients, tissue anatomy strongly shaped TCR repertoire composition.

Time point denoted: mouse harvest day 14 after allogeneic transplant. The graft held 10^6 splenic CD5+ T cells and 10^7 T-cell-depleted bone marrow cells. B6 (H2b) cells into BALB/c (H2d) mice; tissues taken at day 7 or 14. The CDR3 runs to 13 residues. The trim removed 2 bases at V and 3 bases at J, leaving 2 bases unmatched. Germline CDR1 reads GFQATS; CDR2 reads STVNSAI. Clones were sequenced by immunoSEQ multiplex PCR, and TCRdb holds only the in-frame ones, with some missing. Of a few hundred clones listed, 49% are singletons. V usage is TRBV20 and J usage is TRBJ2-7; 9 nucleotides match TRBD2. Material for sequencing was blood. This receptor was identified in a female BALB/c mouse given C57BL/6 T cells with graft-versus-host disease after an allogeneic hematopoietic cell transplant. The covered CDR3 bases are TGTGGTGCTAGGACTGGGGGGTACTATGAACAGTAC. Its protein product is CGARTGGYYEQY. The whole CDR3 region reads CGARTGGYYEQYF. Filled out from reference TRBV20 and TRBJ2-7, the complete variable domain reads GALVYQYPRRTICKSGTSMRMECQAVGFQATSVAWYRQSPQKTFELIALSTVNSAIKYEQNFTQEKFPISHPNLSFSSMTVLNAYLEDRGLYLCGARTGGYYEQYFGPGTRLTVL.